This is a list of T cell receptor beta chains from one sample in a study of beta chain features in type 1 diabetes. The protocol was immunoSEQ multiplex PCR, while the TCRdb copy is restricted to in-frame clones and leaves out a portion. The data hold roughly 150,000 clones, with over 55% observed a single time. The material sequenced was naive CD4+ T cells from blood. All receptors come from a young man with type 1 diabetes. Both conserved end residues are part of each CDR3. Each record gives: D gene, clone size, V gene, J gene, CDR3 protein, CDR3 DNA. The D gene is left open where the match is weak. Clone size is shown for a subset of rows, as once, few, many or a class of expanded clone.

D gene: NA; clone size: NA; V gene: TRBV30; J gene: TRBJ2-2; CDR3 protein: CAWSAGNTGELFF; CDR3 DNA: TGTGCCTGGAGTGCCGGTAACACCGGGGAGCTGTTTTTT
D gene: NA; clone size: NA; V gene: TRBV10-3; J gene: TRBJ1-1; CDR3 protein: CAISEFTDSPEAFF; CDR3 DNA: TGTGCCATCAGTGAGTTTACAGACAGCCCTGAAGCTTTCTTT
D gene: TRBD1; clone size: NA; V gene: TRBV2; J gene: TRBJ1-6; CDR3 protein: CASSRQGARNSPLHF; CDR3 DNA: TGTGCCAGCAGTAGACAGGGGGCGCGAAATTCACCCCTCCACTTT
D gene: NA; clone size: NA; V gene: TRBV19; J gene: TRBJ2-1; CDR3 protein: CASRQGRGNEQFF; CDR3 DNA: TGTGCCAGTAGGCAGGGGCGAGGTAATGAGCAGTTCTTC
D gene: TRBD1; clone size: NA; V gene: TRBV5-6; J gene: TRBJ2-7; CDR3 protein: CASSLDRGNYEQYF; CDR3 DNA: TGTGCCAGCAGCTTGGACAGGGGAAACTACGAGCAGTACTTC
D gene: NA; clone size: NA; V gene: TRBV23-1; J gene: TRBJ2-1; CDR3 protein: CASSSTRLSYNEQFF; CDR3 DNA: TGCGCCAGCAGTTCGACTAGATTGTCCTACAATGAGCAGTTCTTC
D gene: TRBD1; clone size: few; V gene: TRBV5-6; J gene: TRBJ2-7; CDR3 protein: CASSLAGQGKYEQYF; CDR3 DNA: TGTGCCAGCAGCTTGGCCGGACAGGGCAAATACGAGCAGTACTTC
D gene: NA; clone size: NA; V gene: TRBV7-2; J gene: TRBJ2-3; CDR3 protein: CASSLERGDTQYF; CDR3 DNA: TGTGCCAGCAGCCTCGAGAGGGGAGATACGCAGTATTTT
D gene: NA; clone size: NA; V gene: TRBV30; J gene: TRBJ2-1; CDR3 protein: CAWSKGTETYNEQFF; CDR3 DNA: TGTGCCTGGAGTAAAGGGACTGAGACCTACAATGAGCAGTTCTTC
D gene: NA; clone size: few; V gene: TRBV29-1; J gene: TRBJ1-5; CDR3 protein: CSVPIGGTQHF; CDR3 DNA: TGCAGCGTCCCCATAGGGGGAACCCAGCATTTT
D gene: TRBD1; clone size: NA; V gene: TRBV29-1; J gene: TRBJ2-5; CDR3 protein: CSAYSGTGEETQYF; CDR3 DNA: TGCAGCGCTTATTCCGGGACAGGGGAAGAGACCCAGTACTTC
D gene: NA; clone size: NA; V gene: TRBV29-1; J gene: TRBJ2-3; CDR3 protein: CSVGPPSTDTQYF; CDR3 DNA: TGCAGCGTGGGCCCCCCTAGCACAGATACGCAGTATTTT
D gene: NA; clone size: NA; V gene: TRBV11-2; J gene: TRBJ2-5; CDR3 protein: CASSLLLGGQETQYF; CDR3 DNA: TGTGCCAGCAGCTTACTTCTTGGGGGCCAAGAGACCCAGTACTTC
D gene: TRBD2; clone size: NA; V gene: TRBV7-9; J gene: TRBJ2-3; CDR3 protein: CASTPSGGTDTQYF; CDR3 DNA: TGTGCCAGCACCCCTAGCGGGGGCACAGATACGCAGTATTTT
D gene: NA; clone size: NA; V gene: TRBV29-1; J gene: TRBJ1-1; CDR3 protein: CSVGRAPNTEAFF; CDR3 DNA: TGCAGCGTTGGACGGGCCCCAAACACTGAAGCTTTCTTT
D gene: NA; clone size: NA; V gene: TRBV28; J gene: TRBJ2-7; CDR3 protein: CASSSPAPARTSYEQYF; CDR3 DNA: TGTGCCAGCAGTTCCCCCGCGCCCGCACGGACATCCTACGAGCAGTACTTC
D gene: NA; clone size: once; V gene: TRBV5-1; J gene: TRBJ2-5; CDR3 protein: CASSLEGTGEETQYF; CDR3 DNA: TGCGCCAGCAGCTTGGAAGGGACCGGTGAAGAGACCCAGTACTTC
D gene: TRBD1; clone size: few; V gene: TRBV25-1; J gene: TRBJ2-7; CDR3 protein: CASSVTGTGLREQYF; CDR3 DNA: TGTGCCAGCAGTGTAACCGGGACAGGGTTAAGGGAGCAGTACTTC
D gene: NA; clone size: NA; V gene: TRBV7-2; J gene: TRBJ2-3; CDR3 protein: CASSKGNTDTQYF; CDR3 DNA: TGTGCCAGCAGTAAAGGGAACACAGATACGCAGTATTTT
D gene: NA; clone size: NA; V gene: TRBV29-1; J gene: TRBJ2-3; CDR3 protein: CSVVVQGTTDTQYF; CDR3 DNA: TGCAGCGTTGTAGTACAGGGAACAACTGATACGCAGTATTTT
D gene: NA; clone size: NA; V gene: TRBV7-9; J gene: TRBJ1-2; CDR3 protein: CASSQVSYGYTF; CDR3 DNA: TGTGCCAGCAGCCAGGTCTCCTATGGCTACACCTTC
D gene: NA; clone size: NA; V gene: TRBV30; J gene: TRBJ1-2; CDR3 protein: CAWSVQKNVGLGYTF; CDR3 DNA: TGTGCCTGGAGTGTACAGAAGAATGTCGGCTTAGGCTACACCTTC
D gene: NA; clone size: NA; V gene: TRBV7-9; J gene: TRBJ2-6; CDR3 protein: CASSPGRTAGANVLTF; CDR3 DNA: TGTGCCAGCAGCCCCGGACGTACGGCTGGGGCCAACGTCCTGACTTTC
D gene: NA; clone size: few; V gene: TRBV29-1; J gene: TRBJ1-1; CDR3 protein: CSVDSPNTEAFF; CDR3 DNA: TGCAGCGTTGACAGTCCAAACACTGAAGCTTTCTTT
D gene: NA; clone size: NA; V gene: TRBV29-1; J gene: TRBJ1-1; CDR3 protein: CSVPRQVDTLYTEAFF; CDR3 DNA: TGCAGCGTCCCGCGGCAGGTTGATACTCTTTACACTGAAGCTTTCTTT
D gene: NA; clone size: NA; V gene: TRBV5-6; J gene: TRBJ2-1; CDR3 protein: CASITATGYNEQFF; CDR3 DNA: TGTGCCAGCATCACCGCTACAGGCTACAATGAGCAGTTCTTC
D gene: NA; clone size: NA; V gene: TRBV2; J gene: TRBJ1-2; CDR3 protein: CASSDKGLISGYTF; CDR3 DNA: TGTGCCAGCAGTGATAAGGGTCTCATTTCTGGCTACACCTTC
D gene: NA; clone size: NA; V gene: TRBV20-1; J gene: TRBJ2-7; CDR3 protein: CSASPGAEQYF; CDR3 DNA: TGCAGTGCTAGTCCCGGGGCCGAGCAGTACTTC
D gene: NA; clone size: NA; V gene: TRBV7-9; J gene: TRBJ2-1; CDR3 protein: CASSGLPSSYNEQFF; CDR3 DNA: TGTGCCAGCAGCGGACTTCCGAGCTCCTACAATGAGCAGTTCTTC
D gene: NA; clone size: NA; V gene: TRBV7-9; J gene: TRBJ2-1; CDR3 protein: CASSLSGVTYNEQFF; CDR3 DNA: TGTGCCAGCAGCTTATCGGGGGTTACCTACAATGAGCAGTTCTTC
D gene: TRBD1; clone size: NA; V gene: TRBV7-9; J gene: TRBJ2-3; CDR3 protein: CASSLLDRGADTQYF; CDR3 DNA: TGTGCCAGCAGCTTACTGGACAGGGGGGCAGATACGCAGTATTTT
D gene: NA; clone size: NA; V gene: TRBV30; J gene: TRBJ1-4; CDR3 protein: CAWSGKEKGNEKLFF; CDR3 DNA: TGTGCCTGGAGTGGGAAGGAAAAGGGTAATGAAAAACTGTTTTTT
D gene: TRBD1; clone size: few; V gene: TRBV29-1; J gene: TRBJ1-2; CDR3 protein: CSVESGGYGYTF; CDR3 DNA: TGCAGCGTTGAGTCAGGGGGCTATGGCTACACCTTC
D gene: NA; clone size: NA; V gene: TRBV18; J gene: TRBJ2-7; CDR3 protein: CACSPEATGWFYEQYF; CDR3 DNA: TGTGCCTGCTCACCAGAGGCTACAGGGTGGTTTTACGAGCAGTACTTC
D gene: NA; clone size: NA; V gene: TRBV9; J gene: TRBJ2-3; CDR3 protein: CASSVGASDSSDTQYF; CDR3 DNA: TGTGCCAGCAGCGTAGGGGCTAGCGATTCATCAGATACGCAGTATTTT
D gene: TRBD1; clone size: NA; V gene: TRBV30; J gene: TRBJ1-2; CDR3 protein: CKTGSNYGYTF; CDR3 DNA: TGCAAGACAGGGTCGAACTATGGCTACACCTTC
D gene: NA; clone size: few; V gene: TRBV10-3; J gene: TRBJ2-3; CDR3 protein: CAITARDDTDTQYF; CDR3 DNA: TGTGCCATCACCGCTAGGGACGACACAGATACGCAGTATTTT
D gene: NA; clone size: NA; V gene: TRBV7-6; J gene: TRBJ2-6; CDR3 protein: CATGGANSGANVLTF; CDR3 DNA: TGTGCCACAGGGGGGGCAAACTCTGGGGCCAACGTCCTGACTTTC
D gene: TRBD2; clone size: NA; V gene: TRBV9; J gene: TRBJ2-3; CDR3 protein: CASRASGVQTDTQYF; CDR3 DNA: TGTGCCAGCAGGGCCAGCGGGGTTCAGACAGATACGCAGTATTTT
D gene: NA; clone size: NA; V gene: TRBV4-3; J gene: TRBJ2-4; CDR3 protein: CASSQERTPNIQYF; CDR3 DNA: TGCGCCAGCAGCCAAGAAAGGACACCCAACATTCAGTACTTC
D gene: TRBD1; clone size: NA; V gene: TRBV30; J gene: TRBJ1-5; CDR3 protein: CAWSVTRGTGGNQPQHF; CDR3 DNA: TGTGCCTGGAGTGTGACGAGAGGGACAGGGGGCAATCAGCCCCAGCATTTT
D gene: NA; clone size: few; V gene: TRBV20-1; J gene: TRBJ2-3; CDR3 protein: CSADNSDTQYF; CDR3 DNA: TGCAGTGCTGATAACTCGGATACGCAGTATTTT
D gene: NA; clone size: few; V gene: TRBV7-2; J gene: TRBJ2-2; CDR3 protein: CASSYSTDGGELFF; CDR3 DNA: TGTGCCAGCAGTTACTCGACAGACGGCGGGGAGCTGTTTTTT
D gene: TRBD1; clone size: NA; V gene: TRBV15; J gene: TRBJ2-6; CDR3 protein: CATSRESAGTGAGANVLTF; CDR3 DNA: TGTGCCACCAGCAGAGAGTCCGCCGGGACAGGGGCTGGGGCCAACGTCCTGACTTTC
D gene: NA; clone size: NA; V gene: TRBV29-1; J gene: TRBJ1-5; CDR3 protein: CSVAFSSGAGSNQPQHF; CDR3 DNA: TGCAGCGTTGCTTTCTCTTCAGGGGCTGGATCCAATCAGCCCCAGCATTTT
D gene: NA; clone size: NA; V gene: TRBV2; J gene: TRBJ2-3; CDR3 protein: CASSKRDTDTQYF; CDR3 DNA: TGTGCCAGCAGCAAACGGGACACAGATACGCAGTATTTT
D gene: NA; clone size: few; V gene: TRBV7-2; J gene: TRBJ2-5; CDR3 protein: CASSPRHSQETQYF; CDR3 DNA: TGTGCCAGCAGCCCAAGGCACAGCCAAGAGACCCAGTACTTC
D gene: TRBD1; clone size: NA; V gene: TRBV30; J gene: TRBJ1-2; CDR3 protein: CAWSVEGAVGYTF; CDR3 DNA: TGTGCCTGGAGTGTAGAGGGGGCGGTAGGCTACACCTTC
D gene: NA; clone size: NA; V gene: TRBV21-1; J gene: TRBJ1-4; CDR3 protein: CASRSPEREKLFF; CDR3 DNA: TGTGCCAGCCGGTCGCCAGAGCGAGAAAAACTGTTTTTT
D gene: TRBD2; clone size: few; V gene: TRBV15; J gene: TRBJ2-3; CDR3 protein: CATEAGGRTDTQYF; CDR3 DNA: TGTGCCACCGAGGCGGGGGGGAGAACAGATACGCAGTATTTT
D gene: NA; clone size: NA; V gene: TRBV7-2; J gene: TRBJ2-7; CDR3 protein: CASSNSYEQYF; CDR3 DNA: TGTGCCAGCAGCAATTCCTACGAGCAGTACTTC